This entry concerns a single T cell receptor (beta chain). The sample belongs to a study of regulatory T cells in long-lasting Graves disease. Described time point: newly diagnosed GD, antithyroid drugs for less than 3 months. Isolated PBMC RNA provided the starting material for the TCR library. Graves' disease was diagnosed by American Thyroid Association guidelines. The CDR3 is 14 residues long. Germline CDR1 is LNHDA and CDR2 is SQIVND (reference sequence). V shed 6 bases and J shed 2 bases, with 12 bases lying between them. TCR beta libraries were built with iRepertoire HTBI primers and Arm-PCR of CDR3 regions. TCRdb reprocessed the multiplex PCR reads via MiXCR and lists one record per CDR3 protein. The sample holds approximately 400,000 distinct CDR3 sequences, roughly 10% seen once. This sample was shared with a second study, whose subject was T cells in Graves' hyperthyroidism and ophthalmopathy. As that report states: Blood also held most thyroid clonotypes expanded beyond 0.001.

The V and J genes are TRBV19 and TRBJ2-3; D gene ambiguous. This TCR was recovered from a woman younger than 35 with Graves disease. Here the sequenced sample was peripheral blood mononuclear cells (PBMCs), taken at new diagnosis, from a patient treated with antithyroid drugs. The CDR3 bases are TGTGCCAGTAGAGCAGGCAAGGCCACAGATACGCAGTATTTT. It translates to CASRAGKATDTQYF.